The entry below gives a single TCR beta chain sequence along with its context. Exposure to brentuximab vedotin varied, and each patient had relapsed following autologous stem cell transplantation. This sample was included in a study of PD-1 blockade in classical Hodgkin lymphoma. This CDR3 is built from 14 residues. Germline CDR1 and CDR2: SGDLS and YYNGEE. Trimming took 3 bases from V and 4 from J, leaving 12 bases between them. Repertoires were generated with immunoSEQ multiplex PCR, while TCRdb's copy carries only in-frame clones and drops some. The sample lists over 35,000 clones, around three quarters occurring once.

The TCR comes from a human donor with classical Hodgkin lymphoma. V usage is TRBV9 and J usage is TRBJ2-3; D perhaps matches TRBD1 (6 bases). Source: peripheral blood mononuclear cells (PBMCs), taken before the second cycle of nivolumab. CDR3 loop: CASSGTANPDTQYF. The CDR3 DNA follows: TGTGCCAGCAGCGGGACAGCGAACCCAGATACGCAGTATTTT.